The following is a T cell receptor (beta chain) sequence with its context. Its antigen is unknown. Per-base qualities were not stored, and no clone one base away is much larger. At one collaborating source in Seattle, patients were enrolled during active infection and were followed longitudinally through the course of disease. Whole blood was collected in K2EDTA tubes by collaborating institutions according to the institutions' own protocols. Collaborator samples were shipped for TCRbeta analysis as frozen whole blood, isolated PBMCs, or DNA extracted from either sample type. TCRbeta CDR3 regions were amplified from genomic DNA by means of the immunoSEQ Assay, a bias-controlled multiplex PCR. Regarding the original processing steps: The number of nucleated cells in each sample was estimated from the amplification of reference gene primers within the assay. To quantify the absolute abundance of each unique TCRbeta CDR3 rearrangement, sequence reads were collapsed and filtered. For each sample, productive Simpson clonality was calculated as the square root of Simpson's diversity index over productive rearrangements. In TCRdb, the immuneACCESS table is reduced to in-frame sequences with V and J assigned. These tables do not hold every clone; where another copy was compared, an unresolved V gene accounts for under half, and the others remain unexplained. From that table come the V and J calls and clone size; the DNA was used to work out D and trimming. Recorded for this sample are under 200,000 clones; around four fifths of them occurred a single time. The leading ten clones occupy around 15% of the sample.

This specimen comes from a study of blood T cell repertoires in COVID-19 (TCRdb year 2020). About the investigation overall: Samples from collaborators originated in the United States, Italy and Spain and spanned both the acute and convalescent phases of COVID-19. The dataset comprised deeply sampled blood TCRbeta repertoires from subjects exposed to, actively infected with, or recovered from COVID-19. Where HLA class I and class II types were available, the types were taken from metadata supplied by the sample provider, not from assay-based typing. Nearly every sample came with metadata listing a de-identified subject ID, COVID-19 status, age in years and sex. The prospective study material was composed of cDNA or gDNA derived from T cells, B-cell-depleted T cells, or PBMCs. The repertoires were released in a freely available public database intended as a resource for research on the immune response to SARS-CoV-2. Samples came from the ongoing ImmuneRACE study (first 160 participants) plus 1,254 subjects from 6 global collaborators. The full study reports these points: The amount of clinical and demographic metadata varied by source and participant and was provided uncurated.

Trimming accounts for 3 bases at V and 4 bases at J, while the number of junction bases matched to no gene is 5. From a lookup of the germline V gene, CDR1 and CDR2 are ENHRY and SYGVKD. There are 14 amino acids in the CDR3, from cysteine to phenylalanine inclusive. The CDR3 DNA has 42 bases and is translated from base 1. Sequencing was done on a sample of peripheral blood. This TCR was sampled from an older woman with COVID-19, enrolled during active disease. The rearrangement combines TRBV10-3 with TRBJ1-1, with 7 junctional bases fitting TRBD1. In nucleotides, the sequence is TGTGCCATCAGTGACCAACAGGGGAGCACTGAAGCTTTCTTT. Translated, it gives CAISDQQGSTEAFF.